The 24 T cell receptor beta chains presented below share a single source sample, sequenced in a study of OX40 agonist ivuxolimab in advanced cancers. Receptors were amplified or captured by the immunoSEQ multiplex PCR assay. As stored in TCRdb, this immuneACCESS dataset retains in-frame rearrangements with V and J assigned. A fraction of the clones does not appear; measured against another copy, unresolved V genes explain less than half of the discrepancy, and the remainder lacks a known reason. The table for this sample lists about 62,000 clones; around 74% of them were counted only once. The ten largest make up approximately 10% of the sample. Here the sequenced sample was CD4+ or CD8+ T cells sorted from blood, taken in a trial of the OX40 agonist ivuxolimab. Source of these receptors: an adult with an advanced solid tumor such as melanoma, head and neck, liver or kidney cancer.

The chain couples TRBV5-4 to TRBJ2-3; 10 bases align to TRBD2. This CDR3 is built from 16 residues. The junction had 10 bases not matched to a gene; V was cut back by 4 bases and J by 5 bases. The germline gives CDR1 SGHNT, CDR2 YYREEE (reference sequence). The CDR3 spells CASSSTGLAFGDTQYF. The CDR3 DNA sequence: TGTGCCAGCAGCAGTACGGGACTAGCGTTTGGAGATACGCAGTATTTT.

This chain uses TRBV7-8 with TRBJ2-5, with 8 bases aligning to TRBD1. The J call may not be correct, given that the DNA end is closer to TRBJ2-7. The CDR3 has 14 amino acids. Germline CDR1 reads SGHVS; CDR2 reads FQNEAQ. CDR3 bases: TGTGCCAGCAGCAAACAGGACAGGGCCTACGAGCAGTACTTC. This sequence encodes CASSKQDRAYEQYF.

This chain links TRBV13 with TRBJ2-6; 8 bases fit TRBD2. V shed 4 bases and J 9 bases; nucleotides not matched to a gene: 5. The length of the CDR3 is 14 residues. CDR1 is PRHDT, CDR2 FYEKMQ, per germline (reference sequence). CDR3 sequence reads: CASSSPAGGNVLTF. Written as DNA, the CDR3 is TGTGCCAGCAGCTCCCCGGCGGGAGGCAACGTCCTGACTTTC.

The J gene is TRBJ1-6, the V gene TRBV30; D unresolved. V shed 0 bases and J shed 7 bases, with 7 bases lying between them. Germline CDR1 and CDR2: GTSNPN and SVGIG (reference sequence). The CDR3 has 13 residues. CDR3 sequence reads: CAWSVKGNSPLHF. DNA of the CDR3: TGTGCCTGGAGTGTCAAAGGCAATTCACCCCTCCACTTT.

V is TRBV5-4 and J is TRBJ2-7; maybe TRBD2 (6 bases). CDR1 is SGHNT, CDR2 YYREEE, per germline (reference sequence). V was shortened by 1 base and J by 4 bases, with 12 bases between the two germline ends. The CDR3 has 14 residues. In DNA form, the CDR3 reads TGTGCCAGCAGCTTGAACCGAGGAGGGTACGAGCAGTACTTC. Translation: CASSLNRGGYEQYF.

A few counts support this clone. V and J are TRBV27 and TRBJ1-5; 7 bases agree with TRBD1. CDR1 is MNHEY, CDR2 SMNVEV, per germline (reference sequence). V gave up 1 base and J gave up 6 bases; unmatched junction bases: 12. The CDR3 contains 17 residues. CDR3 nucleotide sequence: TGTGCCAGCAGTTTATACGCCCAGGGGGTTTTCACTCAGCCCCAGCATTTT. Its protein is CASSLYAQGVFTQPQHF.

This chain joins TRBV28 and TRBJ2-5, with D possibly matching TRBD2 (5 bases). Per germline, CDR1 MDHEN and CDR2 SYDVKM. The CDR3 covers 14 residues. Trimming stripped 3 bases from V and 5 bases from J, with 13 bases between. Here the CDR3 DNA reads TGTGCCAGCAGTTTGAGGGCGATCGGGGAGACCCAGTACTTC. This gives the protein CASSLRAIGETQYF.

This clone was detected only a few times. The chain employs TRBV30 and TRBJ1-5, with TRBD1 matching over 8 bases. Unmatched junction bases numbered 9, after V lost 0 bases and J lost 2 bases. There are 17 residues in the CDR3. The germline gives CDR1 GTSNPN, CDR2 SVGIG (reference sequence). The CDR3 DNA reads as TGTGCCTGGAGTGTACGAGGTGACAGGGGAGGCAATCAGCCCCAGCATTTT. Protein sequence: CAWSVRGDRGGNQPQHF.

This chain joins TRBV12-5 and TRBJ2-7, with D tentatively TRBD1 (7 bases). The CDR3 is 13 amino acids. Deletions cut 4 bases from V and 6 bases from J, with 13 bases between. CDR1 LGHNT and CDR2 FRNRAP come from the germline V gene. DNA of the CDR3: TGTGCTAGTGGTTCTCAGGGGGGCAGCGAGCAGTACTTC. This gives the protein CASGSQGGSEQYF.

The chain joins TRBV4-2 to TRBJ2-3, with TRBD2 identical over 7 bases. V shed 4 bases and J 6 bases; nucleotides not matched to a gene: 22. Germline assignment: CDR1 LGHNA and CDR2 YNFKEQ. This CDR3 comprises 19 residues. The CDR3 DNA follows: TGTGCCAGCAGCCCCAAGGTCGCGGGAGTCTTCGGTTCAGGCGATACGCAGTATTTT. Translated, it gives CASSPKVAGVFGSGDTQYF.

The gene calls are TRBV6-5 and TRBJ1-5; D may be TRBD1 (5 bases). The germline V and J ends were trimmed by 2 bases and 4 bases, with 6 bases remaining between them. The CDR3 runs to 13 residues. Germline CDR1 is MNHEY and CDR2 is SVGAGI. This chain's CDR3 is CASSYPGNQPQHF. In DNA form, the CDR3 reads TGTGCCAGCAGTTACCCAGGGAATCAGCCCCAGCATTTT.

This clone was seen once. V is TRBV10-3 and J is TRBJ1-2, with D tentatively TRBD1 (5 bases). CDR1 and CDR2 from the germline V gene are ENHRY and SYGVKD. Deletions cut 4 bases from V and 8 bases from J, with 11 bases between. The CDR3 consists of 12 residues. The CDR3 nucleotides are TGTGCCATCAGTGGTGGGACTGAAGGCTACACCTTC. It codes for CAISGGTEGYTF.

The chain joins TRBV6-1 to TRBJ2-7; the match to TRBD2 covers 12 bases. The CDR3 covers 14 residues. The V gene end was trimmed by 4 bases and the J gene end by 3 bases; junction bases not matched to a gene: 1. Germline-derived CDR1 and CDR2 are MNHNS and SASEGT. CDR3 nucleotides: TGTGCCAGCAGTGTGACTAGCGGGGGCTACGAGCAGTACTTC. Protein sequence: CASSVTSGGYEQYF.

The chain recombines TRBV10-3 with TRBJ2-3; TRBD2 aligns across 9 bases. The CDR3 consists of 12 residues. Germline CDR1 is ENHRY and CDR2 is SYGVKD. The junction had 3 bases not matched to a gene; V was cut back by 10 bases and J by 4 bases. CDR3 bases: TGTGCCACCTCTAGCGGGGCAGATACGCAGTATTTT. As protein: CATSSGADTQYF.

This clone was seen only once. The chain combines TRBV5-1 with TRBJ2-7; D might be TRBD1 (5 bases). V was cut by 4 bases and J by 2 bases, with 10 bases left in between. Germline CDR1 reads SGHRS; CDR2 reads YFSETQ. CDR3 size: 13 residues. The CDR3 region is CASSPQDTYEQYF. CDR3 DNA sequence: TGCGCCAGCAGCCCACAGGATACCTACGAGCAGTACTTC.

This chain uses TRBV21-1 with TRBJ1-2; the table names TRBD1, a call not compared with the DNA. TRBV21-1 corresponds to a pseudogene. This CDR3 has 15 residues. DNA of the CDR3: TGTGCCAGCAGTCCTAGACCCGGACAGGGGGCGTGCTACACCTTC. Amino acid sequence: CASSPRPGQGACYTF.

The rearrangement links TRBV30 to TRBJ2-5, with a possible D match to TRBD1 (5 bases). The CDR3 length is 12 residues. V lost 5 bases and J lost 5, with 12 bases in between. CDR1 and CDR2 from the germline V gene are GTSNPN and SVGIG (reference sequence). The DNA of the CDR3 is TGTGCCTGGGCAGGGCCACGGGAGACCCAGTACTTC. Translated, it gives CAWAGPRETQYF.

This clone occurred a few times. This chain joins TRBV4-2 and TRBJ1-2; no reliable D call. V was cut by 0 bases and J by 1 base, with 6 bases left in between. This CDR3 has 14 residues. Germline assignment: CDR1 LGHNA and CDR2 YNFKEQ. This chain's CDR3 is CASSQDYNNYGYTF. CDR3 sequence (DNA): TGTGCCAGCAGCCAAGATTACAATAACTATGGCTACACCTTC.

The rearrangement uses TRBV12-5 and TRBJ2-5, with TRBD1 as a possible D gene (8 bases). The germline V gene has CDR1 LGHNT and CDR2 FRNRAP. The ends were cut back, 3 bases at V and 4 bases at J, with 15 bases in the middle. There are 15 residues in the CDR3. This CDR3 is CASGLGQGGGETQYF. The CDR3 region has the DNA TGTGCTAGTGGTTTAGGACAGGGCGGGGGAGAGACCCAGTACTTC.

V is TRBV15 and J is TRBJ2-7; D could derive from TRBD1 or TRBD2 (6 bases each). The germline V and J ends were trimmed by 5 bases and 3 bases, with 11 bases remaining between them. Per germline, CDR1 LNHNV and CDR2 YYDKDF (reference sequence). The CDR3 has 13 amino acids. The CDR3 DNA follows: TGTGCCACCAGCGGAGGGGGGCGCTACGAGCAGTACTTC. Its protein product is CATSGGGRYEQYF.

This chain connects TRBV7-9 to TRBJ2-2; D call uncertain. The CDR3 loop spans 15 amino acids. Looked up from germline, CDR1 is SEHNR and CDR2 is FQNEAQ (reference sequence). V gave up 2 bases and J gave up 5 bases, with 12 bases separating them. The CDR3 sequence is CASSLSPTITGELFF. For the CDR3, the DNA is TGTGCCAGCAGCTTATCCCCAACAATAACCGGGGAGCTGTTTTTT.

V gene TRBV7-3 combines with J gene TRBJ2-1; D might be TRBD2 (6 bases). The length of the CDR3 is 12 residues. V was shortened by 2 bases and J by 8 bases, with 7 bases between the two germline ends. CDR1 SGHTA and CDR2 FQGTGA come from the germline V gene. The CDR3 sequence: CASSLSSDEQFF. The CDR3, as DNA: TGTGCCAGCAGCTTATCTAGCGATGAGCAGTTCTTC.

This clone was found a few times. The V call is TRBV7-3, the J call TRBJ1-2; 7 bases map to TRBD1. From germline, CDR1 is SGHTA and CDR2 FQGTGA. J lost 3 bases, V lost 5 bases, and 3 bases had no gene match. The CDR3 has 13 residues. CDR3: CASSPDRDYGYTF. CDR3 DNA sequence: TGTGCCAGCAGCCCCGACAGGGACTATGGCTACACCTTC.

The chain recombines TRBV19 with TRBJ2-6, with 8 bases matching TRBD1. This CDR3 is 13 amino acids long. Germline values: CDR1 LNHDA, CDR2 SQIVND (reference sequence). J lost 2 bases, V lost 11 bases, and 2 bases had no gene match. This chain's CDR3 is CAGRGPGANVLTF. The CDR3 nucleotides are TGTGCCGGCAGGGGGCCTGGGGCCAACGTCCTGACTTTC.